Listed below are T cell receptor beta chains from one sample, sequenced in a study of blood T cell repertoires in COVID-19. Assay used: immunoSEQ multiplex PCR; TCRdb lists only in-frame clones, some missing. The repertoire holds roughly 200,000 clones, around four fifths seen once, with roughly 8.6% in the top ten. The specimen was peripheral blood. These receptors all come from a man aged 40-49 years with active or convalescent COVID-19. Both conserved end residues are trimmed from each CDR3. The listing skips clone size in some rows; elsewhere it reads once, few, many or a size class.

TRBV19	TRBJ1-1	.	ASSTTGSGTEAF
TRBV2	TRBJ1-1	.	ASRWGQGANTEAF
TRBV2	TRBJ2-2	.	ASSEFTGKTGELF
TRBV3-1/TRBV3-2	TRBJ1-2	.	ASSLQGAGYT
TRBV6-2/TRBV6-3	TRBJ2-2	.	ASSSPPGQGNTGELF
TRBV18	TRBJ2-2	.	ASSPERTGELF
TRBV7-3	TRBJ1-6	.	ASSSSINSPLH
TRBV5-1	TRBJ1-4	once	ASSLHGARDEKLF
TRBV19	TRBJ1-5	.	ASSMARGTFWHQPQH
TRBV4-1	TRBJ1-1	.	ASSQETTYPTEAF
TRBV30	TRBJ2-1	.	AWSGGSGGPGYNEQF
TRBV5-5	TRBJ1-3	.	ASSPRQGENTIY
TRBV19	TRBJ2-2	.	ASRQGAGAGELF
TRBV12-5	TRBJ1-1	.	ASAKSIGYTEAF
TRBV19	TRBJ2-1	.	ASSGSGLAGVEQF
TRBV6-5	TRBJ2-2	.	ASSYLRAGELF
TRBV2	TRBJ2-2	.	ASSVLGGLVNTGELF
TRBV28	TRBJ1-1	.	ASSLWRDEAF
TRBV19	TRBJ1-1	.	ASKYEPLNTEAF
TRBV21-1	TRBJ1-2	.	ASSKVRSPDCLNYGYT
TRBV12-5	TRBJ1-5	few	ASGLGASNQPQH
TRBV7-9	TRBJ1-6	.	ASSPGGAGYNSPLH
TRBV29-1	TRBJ2-3	.	SAPGTSRTDTQY
TRBV4-1	TRBJ2-1	.	ASSQGLASSYNEQF
TRBV6-2/TRBV6-3	TRBJ1-5	.	ASTPQATGVQPQH
TRBV5-4	TRBJ1-5	.	ASSLSQGQPQH
TRBV28	TRBJ1-5	.	ASSLSQGVSNQPQH
TRBV24-1	TRBJ2-3	.	ATGSASTDTQY
TRBV5-8	TRBJ2-5	.	ASSVGKQASGETQY
TRBV29-1	TRBJ2-7	.	SVEGRQGSDEQY